A selection of T cell receptor beta chains follows, all from one sample in a study of chemoradiotherapy in HPV16-positive cancers. Generated by immunoSEQ multiplex PCR, the TCRdb table keeps only in-frame clones and is missing some. This sample yields roughly 1,600 clones, of which around 80% are seen a single time; about 7.5% belongs to the top ten. Here the sequenced sample was tumor tissue, taken from a patient who underwent chemoradiotherapy. The receptors were gathered from a human donor with HPV-associated anogenital cancer. The CDR3 runs from the conserved cysteine through the conserved F or W. The D gene is left open where the match is weak. Only some rows state a clone size, as once, few, many or a class for expanded clones.

>TRBJ2-4|NA|TRBV11-3|TRBD1|14
TGTGCCAGCAGCCTTCGGGACAGCGGAAACATTCAGTACTTC
CASSLRDSGNIQYF
>TRBJ2-5|NA|TRBV5-1|NA|14
TGCGCCAGCAGCCTTCAACTGGGGGGAGAGACCCAGTACTTC
CASSLQLGGETQYF
>TRBJ2-3|NA|TRBV10-3|TRBD2|18
TGTGCCATCAGTGGGGGCCTGAGGACTAGCGGGAGCACAGATACGCAGTATTTT
CAISGGLRTSGSTDTQYF
>TRBJ2-3|NA|TRBV5-1|NA|16
TGCGCCAGCAGCTCGCACAGGGTACCTGGCACAGATACGCAGTATTTT
CASSSHRVPGTDTQYF
>TRBJ1-3|NA|TRBV13|TRBD1|14
TGTGCCAGCAGCACCCGGGACAGGGGAAACACCATATATTTT
CASSTRDRGNTIYF
>TRBJ2-7|NA|TRBV6-5|NA|13
TGTGCCAGCAGTTACTTCGGGGGCGGCGAGCAGTACTTC
CASSYFGGGEQYF
>TRBJ2-3|few|TRBV29-1|NA|13
TGCAGCGTTTGCCCCCCGAGCACAGATACGCAGTATTTT
CSVCPPSTDTQYF
>TRBJ2-2|NA|TRBV5-1|NA|17
TGCGCCAGCAGCTTGCCAACTCAAGGGGAAGTCACCGGGGAGCTGTTTTTT
CASSLPTQGEVTGELFF
>TRBJ1-2|NA|TRBV10-3|NA|12
TGTGCCATCAGTCGGGGCGGCGAAGGCTACACCTTC
CAISRGGEGYTF
>TRBJ2-3|NA|TRBV4-3|TRBD2|15
TGCGCCAGCAGCCAAGAAGCGGGAGGGGCAGATACGCAGTATTTT
CASSQEAGGADTQYF